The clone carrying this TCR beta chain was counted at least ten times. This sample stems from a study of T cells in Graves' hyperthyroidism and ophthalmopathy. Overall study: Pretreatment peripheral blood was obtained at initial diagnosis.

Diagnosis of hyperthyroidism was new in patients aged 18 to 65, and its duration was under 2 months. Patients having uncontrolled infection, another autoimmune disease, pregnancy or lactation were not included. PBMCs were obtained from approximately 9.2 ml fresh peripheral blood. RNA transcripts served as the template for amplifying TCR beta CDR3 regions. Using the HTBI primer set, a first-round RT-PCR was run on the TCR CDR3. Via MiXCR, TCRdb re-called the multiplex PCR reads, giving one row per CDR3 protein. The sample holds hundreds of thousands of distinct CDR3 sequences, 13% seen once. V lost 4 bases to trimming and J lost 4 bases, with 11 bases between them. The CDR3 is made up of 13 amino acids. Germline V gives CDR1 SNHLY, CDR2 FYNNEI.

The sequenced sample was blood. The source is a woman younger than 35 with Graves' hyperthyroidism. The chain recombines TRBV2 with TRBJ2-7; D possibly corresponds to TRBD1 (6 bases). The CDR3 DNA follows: TGTGCCAGCAGTGTCGGACAGTATTACGAGCAGTACTTC. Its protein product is CASSVGQYYEQYF.